This passage covers 16 T cell receptor beta chains from one sample sequenced in a study of T cell responses to AZD1222 COVID-19 vaccine (dated by TCRdb to the early 2020s). Reading the label with the study, this specimen's time point is: baseline before first vaccination. The sample's treatment or condition label, in plain terms: meningococcal conjugate vaccine given as trial control. Library preparation used the immunoSEQ multiplex PCR assay. TCRdb stores this immuneACCESS table with in-frame sequences only. Part of the clones is absent; in the studies checked, under half of the shortfall reflects unresolved V genes, and no reason is known for the rest. The sample table lists tens of thousands of clones, 85% to 90% of them with a count of one. The ten largest make up roughly 4.8% of the sample. The sequences come from peripheral blood, collected on day 0 of MenACWY control vaccination. The receptors were sampled from an adult in good health.

This chain connects TRBV9 to TRBJ1-5; D is perhaps TRBD1 (5 bases). The CDR3 spans 14 residues. V was clipped by 1 base and J by 1 base, with 6 bases between them. Germline CDR1 and CDR2: SGDLS and YYNGEE. The CDR3 DNA reads TGTGCCAGCAGCGTATGGGACAGCAATCAGCCCCAGCATTTT. It yields the protein CASSVWDSNQPQHF.

This chain links TRBV7-2 with TRBJ1-2; TRBD1 matches 8 bases. This CDR3 region has 13 residues. Germline V gene lookup returns CDR1 SGHTA and CDR2 FQGNSA. V lost 5 bases, J lost 8 bases, and 7 bases stayed unmatched. The CDR3 DNA reads TGTGCCAGCAGCGCAGACAGGGGACGGGGCTACACCTTC. As protein: CASSADRGRGYTF.

A single count supports this clone. This chain links TRBV24-1 with TRBJ1-2, with D possibly matching TRBD1 (5 bases). In germline, CDR1 is KGHDR, CDR2 SFDVKD. The V gene lost 5 bases and the J gene lost 4 bases, with 7 bases spanning the gap. The CDR3 has 12 amino acids. Here the CDR3 reads CATSAQGYGYTF. CDR3 nucleotide sequence: TGTGCCACCAGTGCCCAGGGCTATGGCTACACCTTC.

Written as DNA, the CDR3 is TGTGCCAGCAGTGGCCAAGTGGTAATTGGAAACACCATATATTTT. Translating gives CASSGQVVIGNTIYF. The genes are TRBV2 and TRBJ1-3; the D is unclear. Germline assignment: CDR1 SNHLY and CDR2 FYNNEI. The V gene lost 4 bases and the J gene lost 3 bases, with 13 bases spanning the gap. The length of the CDR3 is 15 residues.

The gene calls are TRBV27 and TRBJ2-3, with D unresolved. In germline, CDR1 is MNHEY, CDR2 SMNVEV (reference sequence). This CDR3 spans 13 amino acids. Deletions cut 3 bases from V and 2 bases from J, with 6 bases between. CDR3 sequence: CASSFYSTDTQYF. CDR3 bases: TGTGCCAGCAGTTTTTACTCCACAGATACGCAGTATTTT.

The V and J genes are TRBV28 and TRBJ2-6; 10 positions agree with TRBD1. Trimming at V came to 7 bases and at J to 0 bases, leaving 9 bases not matched to a gene. Germline V gene lookup returns CDR1 MDHEN and CDR2 SYDVKM. The CDR3 runs 18 residues. CDR3 bases: TGTGCCAGCACCCCAGGAGGACAGGGGGACTCTGGGGCCAACGTCCTGACTTTC. This codes for CASTPGGQGDSGANVLTF.

The genes are TRBV28 and TRBJ1-4, with no clear D. The germline gives CDR1 MDHEN, CDR2 SYDVKM. This CDR3 is 11 amino acids long. V lost 4 bases to trimming and J lost 8 bases, with 5 bases between them. CDR3 region: CASSSGEKLFF. In DNA form, the CDR3 reads TGTGCCAGCAGTTCTGGAGAAAAACTGTTTTTT.

The chain carries TRBV20-1 and TRBJ2-1; D ambiguous. V was trimmed by 6 bases and J by 7 bases, leaving 13 bases between them. This CDR3 region has 12 residues. Germline CDR1 and CDR2: DFQATT and SNEGSKA (reference sequence). DNA of the CDR3: TGCAGTGCCAGTCCCTCAAGTAATGAGCAGTTCTTC. Amino acid sequence: CSASPSSNEQFF.

This clone was recorded a few times. The chain carries TRBV28 and TRBJ1-2; the match to TRBD1 covers 11 bases. Per germline, CDR1 MDHEN and CDR2 SYDVKM. The CDR3 length is 17 residues. The V segment lost 2 bases and the J segment 4 bases; nucleotides outside the gene matches: 9. The CDR3, as DNA: TGTGCCAGCAGTTTAAATAGGGAAGGGACAGGGGGCTATGGCTACACCTTC. Amino acid sequence: CASSLNREGTGGYGYTF.

This sequence joins TRBV28 and TRBJ2-3; TRBD1 aligns across 7 bases. V trimming: 7 bases; J trimming: 7 bases; junction bases outside the gene matches: 5. Germline V lookup: CDR1 MDHEN, CDR2 SYDVKM. The CDR3 length is 12 residues. In nucleotides, the CDR3 is TGTGCCAGCACCGGGACAGTTAATACGCAGTATTTT. Translated, it gives CASTGTVNTQYF.

The chain combines TRBV10-1 with TRBJ2-1; tentative D call: TRBD2 (6 bases). There are 14 residues in the CDR3. Germline CDR1 reads WNHNN; CDR2 reads SYGVQD (reference sequence). Trimming took 3 bases from V and 9 from J, leaving 15 bases between them. The CDR3 DNA reads as TGCGCCAGCAGTGAAACTCCCCGTAGCGGTGAGCAGTTCTTC. Translated, it gives CASSETPRSGEQFF.

CDR3 nucleotides: TGTGCCATCAGTGAAAAAGCGGGAGGGCCCTGGGAGCTGTTTTTT. Translation: CAISEKAGGPWELFF. The gene calls are TRBV10-3 and TRBJ2-2, with TRBD2 identical over 10 bases. Germline CDR1 ENHRY, CDR2 SYGVKD. V lost 3 bases, J lost 9 bases, and 7 bases stayed unmatched. The CDR3 sequence is 15 residues long.

The gene calls are TRBV9 and TRBJ2-1; TRBD2 matches 8 bases. Losses at the gene ends were 4 bases for V and 6 bases for J; bases not matched to a gene: 9. The germline V gene encodes CDR1 SGDLS and CDR2 YYNGEE. The CDR3 covers 15 residues. The CDR3 DNA reads TGTGCCAGCAGCACGGGAGGGACTATATTCAATGAGCAGTTCTTC. It codes for CASSTGGTIFNEQFF.

The genes are TRBV28 and TRBJ2-3; D gene uncertain. V dropped 1 base and J dropped 0 bases, with 5 bases sitting between them. The germline gives CDR1 MDHEN, CDR2 SYDVKM. The CDR3 runs to 14 residues. The chain's CDR3 is CASSLSGSTDTQYF. CDR3 nucleotides: TGTGCCAGCAGTTTATCGGGTAGCACAGATACGCAGTATTTT.

The gene calls are TRBV5-8 and TRBJ1-5, with TRBD1 matching 7 bases. Trimming cost V 4 bases and J 0 bases; bases outside gene matches: 4. CDR1 and CDR2 from the germline V gene are SGHTS and YDEGEE. CDR3 length: 15 residues. This chain's CDR3 is CASSPGTVSNQPQHF. The CDR3 region has the DNA TGTGCCAGCAGCCCCGGGACAGTTAGCAATCAGCCCCAGCATTTT.

The chain joins TRBV4-2 to TRBJ2-1; TRBD2 aligns across 7 bases. CDR3 length: 16 amino acids. J lost 5 bases, V lost 3 bases, and 10 bases had no gene match. Germline V gene sequence: CDR1 LGHNA, CDR2 YNFKEQ. The CDR3 nucleotides read TGTGCCAGCAGCCATGGTACGGGGGAGGGGCACAATGAGCAGTTCTTC. This gives the protein CASSHGTGEGHNEQFF.